This T cell receptor beta chain was captured by sequencing in a study of identical twins. The sample holds many counts of this clonotype. Its antigen is undetermined. The study, taken as a whole, reports: Part of the zero-insertion signal could reflect confounding by invariant MAIT and iNKT cells. Low generation probability was overrepresented in out-of-frame alpha sequences shared by twins.

Template switching added a universal primer site, and cDNA bore unique molecular identifiers. Via MiXCR, TCRdb re-called the 5' RACE reads, giving one row per CDR3 protein. This table holds some 660,000 distinct CDR3 sequences, around 8.3% found once. V shed 2 bases and J shed 6 bases, with 10 bases lying between them. The CDR3 length is 14 residues. These sequences were also reported in another study, on yellow fever vaccine responses in identical twins.

Sequencing was done on a sample of PBMCs. The J gene is TRBJ2-2, the V gene TRBV12-3 or TRBV12-4; D is undetermined. This clonotype originated in a young woman in good health. The CDR3 reads CASSLRPLSGELFF. CDR3 coding DNA: TGTGCCAGCAGTTTAAGGCCGCTCTCCGGGGAGCTGTTTTTT.